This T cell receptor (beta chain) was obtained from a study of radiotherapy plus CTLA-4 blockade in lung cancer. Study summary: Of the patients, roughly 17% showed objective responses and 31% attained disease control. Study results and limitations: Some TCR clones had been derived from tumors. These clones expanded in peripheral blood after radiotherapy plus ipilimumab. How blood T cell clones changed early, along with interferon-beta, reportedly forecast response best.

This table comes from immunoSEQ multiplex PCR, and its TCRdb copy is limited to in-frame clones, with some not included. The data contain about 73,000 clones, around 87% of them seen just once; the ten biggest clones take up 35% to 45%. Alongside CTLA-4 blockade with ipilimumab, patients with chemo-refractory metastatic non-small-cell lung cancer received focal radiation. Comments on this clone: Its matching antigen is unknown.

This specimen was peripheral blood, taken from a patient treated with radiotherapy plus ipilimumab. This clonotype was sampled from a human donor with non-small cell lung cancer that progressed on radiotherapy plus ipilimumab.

CDR3 amino acids: CASRYGLAGETDTQYF. The DNA of the CDR3 is TGTGCCAGCAGGTACGGACTAGCGGGAGAAACAGATACGCAGTATTTT. J is TRBJ2-3 and V is TRBV28, with 13 bases aligning to TRBD2. Germline CDR1 is MDHEN and CDR2 is SYDVKM. The CDR3 length is 16 residues. The trim removed 6 bases at V and 3 bases at J, leaving 6 bases unmatched.